A selection of T cell receptor beta chains follows, all from one sample in a study of cytomegalovirus exposure and HLA in healthy donors. The assay was immunoSEQ multiplex PCR, and TCRdb's table has in-frame clones only and misses some. The table has about 140,000 clones, 65% to 80% seen once. Sequencing was performed on PBMCs. The receptors were gathered from a male donor in good health and CMV-seropositive. Both conserved end residues are part of each CDR3. A D gene is named only where the DNA matches it firmly. Only part of the rows carry a size: once, few, many, or a class if the clone is expanded.

CDR3aa	CDR3nt	abundance	v_gene	j_gene	d_gene
CASRGTASTDTQYF	TGTGCCAGCAGAGGGACAGCCAGCACAGATACGCAGTATTTT	.	TRBV2	TRBJ2-3	TRBD1
CASSPTSRTRGAFF	TGTGCCAGCAGTCCTACCAGTCGAACACGAGGGGCTTTCTTT	.	TRBV28	TRBJ1-1	.
CASSSRGTGGAYEQYF	TGTGCCAGTAGTAGCCGGGGAACAGGGGGCGCTTACGAGCAGTACTTC	.	TRBV19	TRBJ2-7	TRBD1
CASSYGEAGGFYEQYF	TGTGCCAGCAGTTACGGTGAAGCGGGGGGCTTCTACGAGCAGTACTTC	.	TRBV6-5	TRBJ2-7	TRBD2
CASSSLGGIYEQYF	TGCGCCAGCAGCTCCCTGGGAGGAATCTACGAGCAGTACTTC	.	TRBV5-1	TRBJ2-7	.
CASSATGTFTEAFF	TGTGCCAGCAGCGCTACAGGGACATTTACTGAAGCTTTCTTT	few	TRBV9	TRBJ1-1	.
CASSPGTYNEQFF	TGTGCCAGCAGCCCGGGGACTTACAATGAGCAGTTCTTC	.	TRBV7-2	TRBJ2-1	.
CASSELTGTEAFF	TGTGCCAGCAGTGAGCTCACCGGGACTGAAGCTTTCTTT	.	TRBV11-3	TRBJ1-1	.
CAWSVGDRVDTQYF	TGTGCCTGGAGTGTAGGGGACAGGGTAGATACGCAGTATTTT	.	TRBV30	TRBJ2-3	TRBD1
CASSLTRGNYEQYF	TGTGCCAGCAGCTTAACCAGGGGGAACTACGAGCAGTACTTC	.	TRBV11-2	TRBJ2-7	TRBD1
CASSRTVLLNTEAFF	TGTGCCAGCAGTCGGACAGTCCTACTTAACACTGAAGCTTTCTTT	few	TRBV27	TRBJ1-1	.
CASSLKPLRLAGGSTDTQYF	TGTGCCAGCAGTTTAAAGCCCCTGCGACTAGCGGGAGGGAGCACAGATACGCAGTATTTT	once	TRBV27	TRBJ2-3	TRBD2
CASSLRQGRSYGYTF	TGTGCCAGCAGCCTGCGGCAGGGGAGAAGCTATGGCTACACCTTC	.	TRBV5-5	TRBJ1-2	.
CASSSGQGFTEAFF	TGTGCCAGCAGCTCCGGACAGGGTTTCACTGAAGCTTTCTTT	.	TRBV5-5	TRBJ1-1	TRBD1
CASSAARGYEQFF	TGTGCCAGCAGTGCGGCAAGGGGCTATGAGCAGTTCTTC	.	TRBV6-1	TRBJ2-1	.
CASSKENPDRERENGQYF	TGTGCCAGCAGCAAAGAAAACCCAGACAGGGAGAGGGAAAATGGGCAGTACTTC	.	TRBV21-1	TRBJ2-7	.
CASSQTRTGTLWVGQFF	TGTGCCAGCAGCCAAACAAGGACAGGGACGTTGTGGGTGGGGCAGTTCTTC	.	TRBV14	TRBJ2-1	TRBD1
CASNTGNTGELFF	TGTGCCAGCAACACAGGGAACACCGGGGAGCTGTTTTTT	few	TRBV9	TRBJ2-2	.
CASSSLDETYEQYF	TGTGCCAGCAGCTCCCTAGATGAAACCTACGAGCAGTACTTC	.	TRBV13	TRBJ2-7	.
CASSVGEGGQGLTEAFF	TGTGCCAGCAGCGTAGGGGAGGGGGGACAGGGGTTAACCGAAGCTTTCTTT	.	TRBV9	TRBJ1-1	TRBD1
CASTGDNTDTQYF	TGCGCCAGCACGGGGGATAACACAGATACGCAGTATTTT	.	TRBV5-1	TRBJ2-3	.
CASSIARLQAGELFF	TGTGCCAGTAGTATAGCCCGGCTCCAGGCCGGGGAGCTGTTTTTT	few	TRBV19	TRBJ2-2	.
CASRRQSGGASYNEQFF	TGCGCCAGCAGGCGACAGTCCGGGGGAGCCTCCTACAATGAGCAGTTCTTC	.	TRBV4-1	TRBJ2-1	.
CASSFWTASYEQYF	TGTGCCAGCAGTTTCTGGACAGCTTCCTACGAGCAGTACTTC	few	TRBV28	TRBJ2-7	.
CASSLEPLAARRETQYF	TGTGCCAGCAGCTTAGAACCCCTAGCAGCTCGACGAGAGACCCAGTACTTC	few	TRBV7-8	TRBJ2-5	.
CASSSGRVHYNEQFF	TGTGCCAGCAGTAGCGGGAGGGTCCACTACAATGAGCAGTTCTTC	.	TRBV6-1	TRBJ2-1	TRBD2
CASSEGRTNEKLFF	TGTGCCAGCTCAGAGGGGAGGACTAATGAAAAACTGTTTTTT	.	TRBV18	TRBJ1-4	.
CASSSEGNTGELFF	TGTGCCAGCAGCTCTGAGGGAAACACCGGGGAGCTGTTTTTT	.	TRBV11-3	TRBJ2-2	.
CASSLAAEWLPNEQFF	TGTGCCAGCAGCTTAGCGGCGGAGTGGCTACCCAATGAGCAGTTCTTC	.	TRBV11-2	TRBJ2-1	.
CASSFSGRGDQPQHF	TGTGCCAGTAGCTTCAGCGGCAGGGGGGATCAGCCCCAGCATTTT	.	TRBV19	TRBJ1-5	TRBD1
CASSFGTTNTEAFF	TGTGCCAGCAGCTTTGGGACAACGAACACTGAAGCTTTCTTT	.	TRBV7-2	TRBJ1-1	.
CAIKGGGIGETQYF	TGTGCCATCAAAGGGGGGGGGATAGGGGAGACCCAGTACTTC	once	TRBV10-3	TRBJ2-5	.
CASSPRQGHNSPLHF	TGTGCCAGCTCACCACGACAGGGCCATAATTCACCCCTCCACTTT	.	TRBV18	TRBJ1-6	TRBD1
CATSLAGGIQETQYF	TGTGCCACGTCCCTAGCGGGAGGGATCCAAGAGACCCAGTACTTC	once	TRBV19	TRBJ2-5	TRBD2
CASSQALGSNEKLFF	TGTGCCAGCAGCCAAGCTCTGGGGAGTAATGAAAAACTGTTTTTT	.	TRBV14	TRBJ1-4	.
CASSVQGGGANVLTF	TGTGCCAGCAGTGTCCAGGGAGGTGGGGCCAACGTCCTGACTTTC	.	TRBV6-1	TRBJ2-6	.
CASSHNPTARESDTQYF	TGTGCCAGCAGCCACAACCCCACGGCCCGGGAGTCAGATACGCAGTATTTT	.	TRBV9	TRBJ2-3	.
CASSMSGAADGYTF	TGTGCCAGTAGTATGTCAGGGGCCGCGGATGGCTACACCTTC	.	TRBV19	TRBJ1-2	.
CASGLVEDRGLGETQYF	TGTGCTAGTGGTTTGGTGGAGGACAGGGGGCTTGGAGAGACCCAGTACTTC	.	TRBV12-5	TRBJ2-5	TRBD1
CASSRGGNNSPLHF	TGTGCCAGCAGTCGAGGGGGCAATAATTCACCCCTCCACTTT	.	TRBV11-3	TRBJ1-6	TRBD1
CASWGDPNPGANVLTF	TGTGCCAGTTGGGGGGACCCGAACCCTGGGGCCAACGTCCTGACTTTC	.	TRBV19	TRBJ2-6	.